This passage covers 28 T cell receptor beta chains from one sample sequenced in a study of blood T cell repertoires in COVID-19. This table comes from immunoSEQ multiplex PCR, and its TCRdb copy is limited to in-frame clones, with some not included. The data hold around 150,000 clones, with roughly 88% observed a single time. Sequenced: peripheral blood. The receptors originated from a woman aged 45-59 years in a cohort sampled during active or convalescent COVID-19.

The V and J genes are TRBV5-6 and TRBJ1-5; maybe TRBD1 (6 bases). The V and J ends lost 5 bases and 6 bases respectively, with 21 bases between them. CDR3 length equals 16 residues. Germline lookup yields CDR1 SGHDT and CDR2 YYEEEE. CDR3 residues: CASSRSGTHVIQPQHF. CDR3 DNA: TGTGCCAGCAGTCGCTCCGGGACACATGTCATTCAGCCCCAGCATTTT. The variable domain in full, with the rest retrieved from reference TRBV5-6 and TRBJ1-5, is DAGVTQSPTHLIKTRGQQVTLRCSPKSGHDTVSWYQQALGQGPQFIFQYYEEEERQRGNFPDRFSGHQFPNYSSELNVNALLLGDSALYLCASSRSGTHVIQPQHFGDGTRLSIL.

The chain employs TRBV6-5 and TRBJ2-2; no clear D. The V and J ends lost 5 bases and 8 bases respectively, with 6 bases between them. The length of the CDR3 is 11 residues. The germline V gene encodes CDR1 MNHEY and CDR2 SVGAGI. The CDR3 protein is CASSNPGELFF. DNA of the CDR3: TGTGCCAGCAGTAATCCGGGGGAGCTGTTTTTT.

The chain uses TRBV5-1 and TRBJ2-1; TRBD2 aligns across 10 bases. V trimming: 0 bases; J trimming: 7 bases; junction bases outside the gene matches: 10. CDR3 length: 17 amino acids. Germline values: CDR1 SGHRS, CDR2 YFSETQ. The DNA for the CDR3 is TGCGCCAGCAGCTTGGTAGGGAGCGGGGGGGCCAGGAATGAGCAGTTCTTC. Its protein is CASSLVGSGGARNEQFF.

CDR3 sequence reads: CASSIDGGEYYGYTF. In DNA, the CDR3 is TGTGCCAGTAGTATAGATGGGGGGGAGTACTATGGCTACACCTTC. This sequence joins TRBV19 and TRBJ1-2, with D perhaps matching TRBD1 (5 bases). Germline V CDR1 and CDR2: LNHDA, SQIVND (reference sequence). V dropped 0 bases and J dropped 3 bases, with 11 bases sitting between them. This CDR3 region has 15 residues.

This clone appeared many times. The CDR3: CATSDLLAQYF. The DNA of the CDR3 is TGTGCCACCAGTGATTTACTAGCCCAGTACTTC. The J gene is TRBJ2-5, the V gene TRBV24-1; D possibly corresponds to TRBD2 (5 bases). V lost 1 base to trimming and J lost 9 bases, with 5 bases between them. This CDR3 has 11 residues. The germline CDR1 and CDR2 sequences are KGHDR and SFDVKD.

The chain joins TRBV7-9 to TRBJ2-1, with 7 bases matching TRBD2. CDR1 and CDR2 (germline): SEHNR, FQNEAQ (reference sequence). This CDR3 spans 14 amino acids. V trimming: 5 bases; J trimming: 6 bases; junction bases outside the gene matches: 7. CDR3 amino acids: CASSIREGVNEQFF. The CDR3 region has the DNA TGTGCCAGCAGCATTAGGGAGGGAGTCAATGAGCAGTTCTTC.

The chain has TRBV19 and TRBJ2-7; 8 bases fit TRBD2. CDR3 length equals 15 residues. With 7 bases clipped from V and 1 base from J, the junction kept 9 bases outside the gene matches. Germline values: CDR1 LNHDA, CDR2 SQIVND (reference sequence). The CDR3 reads CASKAGGAGSYEQYF. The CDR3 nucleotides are TGTGCCAGTAAGGCCGGGGGGGCCGGATCCTACGAGCAGTACTTC.

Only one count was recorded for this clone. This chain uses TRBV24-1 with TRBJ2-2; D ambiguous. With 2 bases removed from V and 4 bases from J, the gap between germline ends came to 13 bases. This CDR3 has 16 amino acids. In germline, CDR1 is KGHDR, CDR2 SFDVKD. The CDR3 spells CATSDSWRGGTGELFF. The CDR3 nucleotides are TGTGCCACCAGTGATTCCTGGCGAGGCGGCACCGGGGAGCTGTTTTTT.

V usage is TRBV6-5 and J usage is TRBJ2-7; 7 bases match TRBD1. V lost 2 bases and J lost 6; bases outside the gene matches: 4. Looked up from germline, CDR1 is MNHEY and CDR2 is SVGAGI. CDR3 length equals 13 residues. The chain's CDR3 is CASSYTGQAEQYF. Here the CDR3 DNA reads TGTGCCAGCAGTTACACAGGACAGGCCGAGCAGTACTTC.

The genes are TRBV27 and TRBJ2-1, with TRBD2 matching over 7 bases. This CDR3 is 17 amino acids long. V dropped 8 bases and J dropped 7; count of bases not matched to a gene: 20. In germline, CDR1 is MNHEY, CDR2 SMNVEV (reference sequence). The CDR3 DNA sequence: TGTGCCAGCGGGGCTGGCTGGGGGGGGACCCCTCGAAATGAGCAGTTCTTC. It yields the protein CASGAGWGGTPRNEQFF.

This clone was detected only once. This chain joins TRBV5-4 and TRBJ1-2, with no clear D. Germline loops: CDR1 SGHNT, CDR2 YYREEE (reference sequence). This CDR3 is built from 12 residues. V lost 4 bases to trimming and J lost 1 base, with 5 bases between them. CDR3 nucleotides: TGTGCCAGCAGCCAGATTAACTATGGCTACACCTTC. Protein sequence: CASSQINYGYTF.

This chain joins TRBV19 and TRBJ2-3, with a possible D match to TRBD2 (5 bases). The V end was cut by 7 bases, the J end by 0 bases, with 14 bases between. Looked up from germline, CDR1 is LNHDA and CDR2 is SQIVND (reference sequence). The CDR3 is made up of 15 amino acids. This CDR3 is CASKKGPGSTDTQYF. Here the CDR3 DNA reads TGTGCCAGTAAAAAAGGTCCGGGGAGCACAGATACGCAGTATTTT.

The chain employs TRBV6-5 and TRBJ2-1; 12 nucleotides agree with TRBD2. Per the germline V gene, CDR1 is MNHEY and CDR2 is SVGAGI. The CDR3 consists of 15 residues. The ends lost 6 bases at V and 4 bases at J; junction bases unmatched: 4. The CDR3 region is CASRASGGEYNEQFF. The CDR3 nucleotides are TGTGCCAGCAGAGCTAGCGGGGGGGAATACAATGAGCAGTTCTTC.

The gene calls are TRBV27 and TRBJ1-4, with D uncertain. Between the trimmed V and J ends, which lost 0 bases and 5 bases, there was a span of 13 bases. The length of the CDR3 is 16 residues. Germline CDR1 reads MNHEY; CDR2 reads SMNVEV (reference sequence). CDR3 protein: CASSLSIGDPNEKLFF. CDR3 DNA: TGTGCCAGCAGTTTATCGATCGGGGATCCCAATGAAAAACTGTTTTTT.

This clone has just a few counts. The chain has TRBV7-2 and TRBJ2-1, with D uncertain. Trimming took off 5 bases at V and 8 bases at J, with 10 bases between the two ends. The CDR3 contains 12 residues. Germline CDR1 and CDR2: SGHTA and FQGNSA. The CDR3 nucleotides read TGTGCCAGCAGCCCTTCGTTCCATGAGCAGTTCTTC. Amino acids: CASSPSFHEQFF.

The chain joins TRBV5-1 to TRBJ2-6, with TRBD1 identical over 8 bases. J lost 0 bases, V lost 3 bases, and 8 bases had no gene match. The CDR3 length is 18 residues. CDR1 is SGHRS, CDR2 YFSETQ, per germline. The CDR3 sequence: CASSSQGGSSSGANVLTF. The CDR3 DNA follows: TGCGCCAGCAGCTCACAGGGGGGATCTTCCTCTGGGGCCAACGTCCTGACTTTC.

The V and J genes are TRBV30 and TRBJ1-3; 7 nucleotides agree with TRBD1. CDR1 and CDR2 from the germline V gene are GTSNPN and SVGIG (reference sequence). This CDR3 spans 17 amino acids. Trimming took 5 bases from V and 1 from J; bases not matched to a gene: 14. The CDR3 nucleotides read TGTGCCTGGGGGAACAGGGGTAGGGGACTTTCTGGAAACACCATATATTTT. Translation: CAWGNRGRGLSGNTIYF.

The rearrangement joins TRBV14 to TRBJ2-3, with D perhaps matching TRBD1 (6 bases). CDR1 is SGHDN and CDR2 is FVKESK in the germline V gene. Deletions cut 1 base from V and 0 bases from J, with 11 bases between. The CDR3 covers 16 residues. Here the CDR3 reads CASSQGGRTSTDTQYF. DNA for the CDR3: TGTGCCAGCAGCCAAGGGGGGCGGACTAGCACAGATACGCAGTATTTT.

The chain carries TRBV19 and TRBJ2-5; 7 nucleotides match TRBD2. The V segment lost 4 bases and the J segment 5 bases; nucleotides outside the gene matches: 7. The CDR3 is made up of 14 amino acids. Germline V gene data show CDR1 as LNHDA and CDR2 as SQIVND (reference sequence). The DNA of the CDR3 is TGTGCCAGTAGTACTAGCGGTGCTTGGGAGACCCAGTACTTC. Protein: CASSTSGAWETQYF.

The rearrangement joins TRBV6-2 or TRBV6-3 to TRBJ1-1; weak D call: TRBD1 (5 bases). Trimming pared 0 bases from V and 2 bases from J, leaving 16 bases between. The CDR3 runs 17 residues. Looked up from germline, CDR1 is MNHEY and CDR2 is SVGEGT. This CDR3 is CASSYSEGWWGNTEAFF. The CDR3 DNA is TGTGCCAGCAGTTACTCGGAGGGCTGGTGGGGCAACACTGAAGCTTTCTTT.

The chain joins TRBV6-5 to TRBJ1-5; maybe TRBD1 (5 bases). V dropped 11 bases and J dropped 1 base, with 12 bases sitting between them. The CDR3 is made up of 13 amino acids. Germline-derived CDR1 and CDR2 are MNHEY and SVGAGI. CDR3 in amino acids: CARDGGSNQPQHF. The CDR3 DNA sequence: TGTGCCCGCGACGGGGGGAGCAATCAGCCCCAGCATTTT.

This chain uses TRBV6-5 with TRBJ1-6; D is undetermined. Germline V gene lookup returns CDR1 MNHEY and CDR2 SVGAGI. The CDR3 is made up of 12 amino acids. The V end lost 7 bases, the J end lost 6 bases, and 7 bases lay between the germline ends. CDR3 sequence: CASNRVNSPLHF. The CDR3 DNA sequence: TGTGCCAGCAACCGGGTTAATTCACCCCTCCACTTT.

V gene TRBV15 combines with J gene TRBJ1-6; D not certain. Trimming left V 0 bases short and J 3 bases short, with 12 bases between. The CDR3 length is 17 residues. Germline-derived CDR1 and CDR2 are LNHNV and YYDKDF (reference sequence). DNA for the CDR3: TGTGCCACCAGCAGAGATTCAGCGGTGTACTATAATTCACCCCTCCACTTT. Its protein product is CATSRDSAVYYNSPLHF. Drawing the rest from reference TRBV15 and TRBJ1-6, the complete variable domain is DAMVIQNPRYQVTQFGKPVTLSCSQTLNHNVMYWYQQKSSQAPKLLFHYYDKDFNNEADTPDNFQSRRPNTSFCFLDIRSPGLGDTAMYLCATSRDSAVYYNSPLHFGNGTRLTVT.

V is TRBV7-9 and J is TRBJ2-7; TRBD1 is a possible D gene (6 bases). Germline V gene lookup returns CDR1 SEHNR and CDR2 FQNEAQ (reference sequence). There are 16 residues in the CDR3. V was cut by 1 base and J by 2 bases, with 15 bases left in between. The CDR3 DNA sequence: TGTGCCAGCAGCTTAGGGTCAGGGGTCGCGACCTACGAGCAGTACTTC. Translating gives CASSLGSGVATYEQYF.

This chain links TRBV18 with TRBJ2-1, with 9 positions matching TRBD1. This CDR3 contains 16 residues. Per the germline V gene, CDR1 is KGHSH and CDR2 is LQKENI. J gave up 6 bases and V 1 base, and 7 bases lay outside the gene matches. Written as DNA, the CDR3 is TGTGCCAGCTCACCACTGAGGGACAGGGAACGCAATGAGCAGTTCTTC. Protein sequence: CASSPLRDRERNEQFF.

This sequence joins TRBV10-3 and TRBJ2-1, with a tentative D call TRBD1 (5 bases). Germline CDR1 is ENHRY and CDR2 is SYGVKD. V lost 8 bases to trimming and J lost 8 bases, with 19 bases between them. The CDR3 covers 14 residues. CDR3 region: CAIQPGRDGDEQFF. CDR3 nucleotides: TGTGCCATCCAGCCCGGCAGGGATGGGGATGAGCAGTTCTTC.

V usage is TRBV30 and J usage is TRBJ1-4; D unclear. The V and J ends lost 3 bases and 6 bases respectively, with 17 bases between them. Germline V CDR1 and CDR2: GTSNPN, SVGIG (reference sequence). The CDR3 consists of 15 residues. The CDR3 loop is CAWSEPNRVHEKLFF. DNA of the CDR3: TGTGCCTGGAGCGAGCCGAACCGGGTTCATGAAAAACTGTTTTTT.

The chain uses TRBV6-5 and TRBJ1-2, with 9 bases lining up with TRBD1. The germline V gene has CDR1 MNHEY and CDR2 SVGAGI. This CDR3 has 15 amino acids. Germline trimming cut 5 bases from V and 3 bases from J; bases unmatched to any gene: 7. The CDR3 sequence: CASSIQTGGHYGYTF. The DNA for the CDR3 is TGTGCCAGCAGTATCCAGACAGGGGGTCACTATGGCTACACCTTC.